This passage covers 22 T cell receptor beta chains from one sample sequenced in a study of CD8 T cells in ankylosing spondylitis. Study findings and constraints: Ankylosing spondylitis blood appeared to be characterized by a TCR beta motif of eight highly homologous variants.

MiXCR, run by TCRdb on the 5' RACE reads, gives a single entry per CDR3 protein. The sample records about 90,000 distinct CDR3 sequences, 9% being singletons. The antigens for these receptors are not known. The sequenced material came from blood, either unsorted or a sorted T cell fraction (not recorded which). The receptors come from a male donor with ankylosing spondylitis.

This clonotype was picked up many times. The chain joins TRBV10-2 to TRBJ2-5; TRBD1 is a possible D gene (6 bases). CDR3 length equals 16 residues. Germline CDR1 reads WSHSY; CDR2 reads SAAADI. Trimming shortened V by 2 bases and J by 2 bases, and 15 bases separated the two germline ends. In nucleotides, the CDR3 is TGCGCCAGCAGTGAGGGGGGCTTTAGGAATCAAGAGACCCAGTACTTC. This sequence encodes CASSEGGFRNQETQYF.

This clonotype has a count of ten or more. The gene calls are TRBV12-3 or TRBV12-4 and TRBJ2-6; the D is unclear. The CDR3 runs to 15 residues. V was shortened by 7 bases and J by 2 bases, with 12 bases between the two germline ends. The DNA of the CDR3 is TGTGCCAGCACTCTGGTCGGTACTGGGGCCAACGTCCTGACTTTC. Amino acids: CASTLVGTGANVLTF.

This rearrangement joins TRBV5-5 to TRBJ2-3; either TRBD1 or TRBD2 may fit D (5 bases each). Germline CDR1 and CDR2: SGHKS and YYEKEE (reference sequence). V was clipped by 7 bases and J by 2 bases, with 11 bases between them. The CDR3 contains 13 residues. The CDR3 protein is CASHVGATDTQYF. The CDR3 DNA reads TGTGCCAGCCACGTCGGGGCCACAGATACGCAGTATTTT.

At least ten counts were recorded for this clonotype. The V gene is TRBV7-8, the J gene TRBJ1-5, with D hard to call. V lost 1 base, J lost 8 bases, and 12 bases lay in between. The length of the CDR3 is 14 residues. The germline V gene has CDR1 SGHVS and CDR2 FQNEAQ. The CDR3 bases are TGTGCCAGCAGCTTAGAGGCCAGCCCAGAGCCCCAGCATTTT. It translates to CASSLEASPEPQHF.

This chain uses TRBV6-1 with TRBJ1-5; no clear D. Germline-derived CDR1 and CDR2 are MNHNS and SASEGT. Trimming removed 1 base at V and 9 bases at J, with 10 bases between. CDR3 length: 13 residues. Here the CDR3 DNA reads TGTGCCAGCAGTGAAGGGTCCCGGTGGCCCCAGCATTTT. It translates to CASSEGSRWPQHF.

This clonotype has ten or more counts. V and J are TRBV11-2 and TRBJ1-4; no reliable D call. Germline V CDR1 and CDR2: SGHAT, FQNNGV. V lost 5 bases and J lost 4, with 14 bases in between. The CDR3 consists of 15 residues. This CDR3 is CASSRLRMDNEKLFF. In nucleotides, the CDR3 is TGTGCCAGCAGCCGTCTCAGGATGGATAATGAAAAACTGTTTTTT.

This clonotype was counted between two and nine times. The chain is built from TRBV5-1 and TRBJ2-7, with 10 bases lining up with TRBD2. The V segment lost 4 bases and the J segment 2 bases; nucleotides outside the gene matches: 6. Germline loops: CDR1 SGHRS, CDR2 YFSETQ. The CDR3 has 15 residues. The CDR3 here is CASSTGLAVTYEQYF. The CDR3 nucleotides read TGCGCCAGCAGCACAGGACTAGCGGTCACCTACGAGCAGTACTTC.

The chain is built from TRBV29-1 and TRBJ1-2, with D unclear. This CDR3 is built from 9 residues. Germline V CDR1 and CDR2: SQVTM, ANQGSEA. Trimming stripped 4 bases from V and 8 bases from J, with 5 bases between. This CDR3 reads CSVVSGYTF. The DNA for the CDR3 is TGCAGCGTTGTGTCCGGCTACACCTTC.

The chain recombines TRBV7-9 with TRBJ2-7, with D unclear. This CDR3 region has 14 residues. Germline CDR1 and CDR2: SEHNR and FQNEAQ (reference sequence). The V end was cut by 1 base, the J end by 0 bases, with 7 bases between. The CDR3 here is CASSLGVNSYEQYF. The CDR3 DNA sequence: TGTGCCAGCAGCTTAGGGGTTAACTCCTACGAGCAGTACTTC. The whole variable domain, remainder taken from reference TRBV7-9 and TRBJ2-7, is DTGVSQNPRHKITKRGQNVTFRCDPISEHNRLYWYRQTLGQGPEFLTYFQNEAQLEKSRLLSDRFSAERPKGSFSTLEIQRTEQGDSAMYLCASSLGVNSYEQYFGPGTRLTVT.

The chain links TRBV20-1 to TRBJ2-1, with D uncertain. V lost 2 bases and J 2 bases, leaving 13 bases between the germline ends. The CDR3 contains 15 residues. Germline CDR1 and CDR2: DFQATT and SNEGSKA (reference sequence). The CDR3 sequence: CSARQGQETYNEQFF. For the CDR3, the DNA is TGCAGTGCTAGACAAGGGCAGGAAACCTACAATGAGCAGTTCTTC.

This chain links TRBV4-2 with TRBJ1-1; D perhaps matches TRBD1 (5 bases). Germline-derived CDR1 and CDR2 are LGHNA and YNFKEQ. Trimming cost V 0 bases and J 1 base, with 15 bases left between them. This CDR3 region has 17 residues. The CDR3 DNA is TGTGCCAGCAGCCAAGATATGGTTGCAGGGAAGAACACTGAAGCTTTCTTT. Protein: CASSQDMVAGKNTEAFF.

Many counts were recorded for this clonotype. This chain uses TRBV19 with TRBJ2-5; D unclear. This CDR3 is 13 amino acids long. The V gene's germline CDR1 is LNHDA and CDR2 SQIVND (reference sequence). Trimming took 3 bases from V and 5 from J, leaving 10 bases between them. CDR3 coding DNA: TGTGCCAGTAGTATTGCACTACGGGAGACCCAGTACTTC. Translated: CASSIALRETQYF.

This clonotype was found many times. The junction does not match germline at one end; this may be a read error. The CDR3 coding sequence is TGTGCCAGCAGCTCGTTCAGGGGGAATGGAGCGGGAGGAACAGACTTC. This codes for CASSSFRGNGAGGTDF. The chain recombines TRBV7-2 with TRBJ2-5, with 9 nucleotides matching TRBD2. This CDR3 is built from 16 residues. Germline CDR1 is SGHTA and CDR2 is FQGNSA.

This clonotype was detected a few times. This rearrangement joins TRBV5-4 to TRBJ2-7; D unclear. Per the germline V gene, CDR1 is SGHNT and CDR2 is YYREEE (reference sequence). This CDR3 spans 12 amino acids. Trimming took 0 bases from V and 4 from J, leaving 5 bases between them. Here the CDR3 DNA reads TGTGCCAGCAGCTTGGACAAGTACGAGCAGTACTTC. Its translation is CASSLDKYEQYF.

On this clonotype: One junction end disagrees with the germline gene, perhaps due to a read error. This chain links TRBV27 with TRBJ2-1; D call uncertain. In germline, CDR1 is MNHEY, CDR2 SMNVEV (reference sequence). CDR3 size: 13 residues. CDR3 bases: TGTGCCAGTGGGCCGAGCTCCTATAATGAGCAGTTCTTC. This encodes CASGPSSYNEQFF.

CDR3 residues: CATSDFMTSPPDTQYF. The CDR3 nucleotides are TGTGCCACCAGTGATTTTATGACTAGCCCACCAGATACGCAGTATTTT. The rearrangement joins TRBV24-1 to TRBJ2-3, with 7 bases matching TRBD2. There are 16 residues in the CDR3. Germline V gene sequence: CDR1 KGHDR, CDR2 SFDVKD. J lost 4 bases, V lost 1 base, and 7 bases had no gene match.

This clonotype was observed a few times. The CDR3 DNA is TGTGCCAGCAGCCCCAGCCCCTACACAGATACGCAGTATTTT. Its protein product is CASSPSPYTDTQYF. The chain employs TRBV12-3 or TRBV12-4 and TRBJ2-3; D ambiguous. V lost 6 bases and J 2 bases, leaving 12 bases between the germline ends. The CDR3 length is 14 residues.

This clonotype was seen a handful of times. The V and J genes are TRBV4-1 and TRBJ2-7; weak D call: TRBD1 (5 bases). The V end lost 0 bases, the J end lost 1 base, and 7 bases lay between the germline ends. This CDR3 contains 14 residues. Germline lookup yields CDR1 MGHRA and CDR2 YSYEKL. The CDR3 region has the DNA TGCGCCAGCAGCCAAGATCCAGGGTCCTACGAGCAGTACGTC. Protein sequence: CASSQDPGSYEQYV.

The chain carries TRBV7-2 and TRBJ2-1; 7 bases agree with TRBD2. CDR1 SGHTA and CDR2 FQGNSA come from the germline V gene. The CDR3 extends over 15 amino acids. J was trimmed by 4 bases and V by 1 base; bases with no gene match: 4. CDR3 nucleotide sequence: TGTGCCAGCAGCTTAGGGGAGGGCTTTTACAATGAGCAGTTCTTC. Translating gives CASSLGEGFYNEQFF. Together with reference TRBV7-2 and TRBJ2-1, the CDR3 gives the full variable domain: GAGVSQSPSNKVTEKGKDVELRCDPISGHTALYWYRQSLGQGLEFLIYFQGNSAPDKSGLPSDRFSAERTGGSVSTLTIQRTQQEDSAVYLCASSLGEGFYNEQFFGPGTRLTVL.

This rearrangement joins TRBV27 to TRBJ2-5; the D gene is possibly TRBD2 (5 bases). V was clipped by 2 bases and J by 1 base, with 14 bases between them. The CDR3 runs to 16 residues. Germline loops: CDR1 MNHEY, CDR2 SMNVEV (reference sequence). The CDR3 region is CASSLNAWGVQETQYF. DNA of the CDR3: TGTGCCAGCAGTTTAAACGCATGGGGAGTCCAAGAGACCCAGTACTTC.

This clonotype was detected only a few times. This sequence joins TRBV24-1 and TRBJ1-2; weak D call: TRBD1 (6 bases). Trimming left V 5 bases short and J 6 bases short, with 18 bases between. CDR3 size: 15 residues. Germline CDR1 and CDR2: KGHDR and SFDVKD. The CDR3 spells CATSGTGSLFDGYTF. The CDR3 nucleotides are TGTGCCACCAGTGGTACAGGGTCCCTTTTTGATGGCTACACCTTC.

This clonotype has a count of ten or more. The chain has TRBV13 and TRBJ1-2; D is undetermined. Between the trimmed V and J ends, which lost 5 bases and 4 bases, there was a span of 26 bases. The CDR3 extends over 18 amino acids. Per germline, CDR1 PRHDT and CDR2 FYEKMQ (reference sequence). The CDR3 DNA sequence: TGTGCCAGCAGCAAACCCACCCGATCGAGGCAGCCGGCCTATGGCTACACCTTC. Translation gives CASSKPTRSRQPAYGYTF.